This T cell receptor (beta chain) emerged from a study of T cell clones after liver transplantation. Whole-study context: Liver transplant recipients had immunosuppression withdrawal attempted within 2 years. TCRbeta sequencing after a pre-transplant mixed lymphocyte reaction identified graft-donor-reactive clones, later tracked in post-transplant blood. Regarding the study as a whole: Compared with third party-reactive sequences, donor-reactive ones declined more, independent of withdrawal success.

Here immunoSEQ multiplex PCR was the method, and the copy in TCRdb shows in-frame clones only, minus some. The table lists 12,000 to 15,000 clones, approximately 91% of them singletons. Worth noting for this clone: Its specificity is unknown.

The receptor's source is a human donor who received a liver transplant. Source: CD8+ T cells from blood, taken before liver transplant.

The CDR3 DNA reads TGCAGCGTTGCCGGGGGGACTAGCGGAGCTAGCACAGATACGCAGTATTTT. Its translation: CSVAGGTSGASTDTQYF. The rearrangement joins TRBV29-1 to TRBJ2-3; 11 bases line up with TRBD2. V lost 4 bases, J lost 0 bases, and 9 bases stayed unmatched. The CDR3 is 17 amino acids. CDR1 and CDR2 (germline): SQVTM, ANQGSEA.